Listed below are T cell receptor beta chains from one sample, sequenced in a study of blood T cell repertoires in COVID-19. Assay: immunoSEQ multiplex PCR; the TCRdb copy retains only in-frame clones and omits some. The sample includes some 180,000 clones, about 85% of them seen just once. Sequencing was done on a sample of peripheral blood. The origin of the receptors is a man aged 55 to 70 with active or convalescent COVID-19. Both conserved end residues are part of each CDR3. The D gene is left open where the match is weak. Expanded clones are given a class, and other clones once, few, many or no size at all.

length	size	D	V	J	CDR3	DNA
15	.	.	TRBV5-1	TRBJ1-2	CASSLDDPATRGYTF	TGCGCCAGCAGCTTGGACGACCCCGCCACGAGGGGCTACACCTTC
13	.	TRBD1	TRBV29-1	TRBJ2-7	CSARQGASYEQYF	TGCAGCGCTAGACAGGGAGCATCCTACGAGCAGTACTTC
13	.	TRBD1	TRBV27	TRBJ1-3	CASSYDRGNTIYF	TGTGCCAGCAGTTATGACAGGGGGAACACCATATATTTT
15	.	TRBD1	TRBV5-1	TRBJ1-1	CASSSGTGVWAEAFF	TGCGCCAGCAGCTCCGGGACAGGGGTTTGGGCTGAAGCTTTCTTT
13	.	.	TRBV14	TRBJ2-2	CASSLSDFRELFF	TGTGCCAGCAGCCTTAGCGATTTCCGGGAGCTGTTTTTT
16	.	.	TRBV5-6	TRBJ2-5	CASSLGGGRDRETQYF	TGTGCCAGCAGCTTAGGAGGGGGCAGGGACCGAGAGACCCAGTACTTC
13	.	.	TRBV11-2	TRBJ1-5	CASSPRRGQPQHF	TGTGCCAGCAGCCCCCGGCGGGGGCAGCCCCAGCATTTT
17	.	.	TRBV7-9	TRBJ2-2	CASSQKRGTGNTGKLFF	TGTGCCAGCAGCCAGAAACGGGGAACAGGGAACACCGGGAAGCTGTTTTTT
14	.	TRBD1	TRBV18	TRBJ1-2	CASSPSGTGNGYTF	TGTGCCAGCTCACCTTCCGGGACAGGGAATGGCTACACCTTC
15	.	.	TRBV7-8	TRBJ1-3	CASSLDEGSGNTIYF	TGTGCCAGCAGCTTAGATGAGGGTTCTGGAAACACCATATATTTT
15	few	.	TRBV2	TRBJ2-5	CASTPQAGHQETQYF	TGTGCCAGCACCCCTCAGGCAGGGCACCAAGAGACCCAGTACTTC
16	.	TRBD2	TRBV7-6	TRBJ2-1	CASSSRTSGGRDEQFF	TGTGCCAGCAGCTCAAGGACTAGCGGGGGGCGGGATGAGCAGTTCTTC
18	few	.	TRBV4-2	TRBJ1-5	CASSQGRTAAYSNQPQHF	TGTGCCAGCAGCCAGGGGCGGACAGCCGCTTATAGCAATCAGCCCCAGCATTTT
15	.	.	TRBV6-5	TRBJ2-7	CASSYSRRVTYEQYF	TGTGCCAGCAGTTACTCGAGACGGGTAACCTACGAGCAGTACTTC
16	.	TRBD2	TRBV18	TRBJ2-1	CASSPPVAGGQVEQFF	TGTGCCAGCTCACCACCCGTAGCGGGGGGGCAGGTTGAGCAGTTCTTC
12	.	.	TRBV30	TRBJ1-4	CAWSWGYEKLFF	TGTGCCTGGAGTTGGGGCTATGAAAAACTGTTTTTT
13	.	.	TRBV11-2	TRBJ1-2	CASSLESGYGYTF	TGTGCCAGCAGCTTAGAAAGCGGGTATGGCTACACCTTC
17	.	.	TRBV12-5	TRBJ2-3	CASGLVRGLAKADTQYF	TGTGCTAGTGGTTTGGTACGGGGTCTAGCAAAAGCAGATACGCAGTATTTT
12	once	.	TRBV2	TRBJ1-3	CASSAGRNTIYF	TGTGCCAGCAGTGCAGGGAGAAACACCATATATTTT
18	.	TRBD1	TRBV5-6	TRBJ1-2	CASSLRRDRGSPNYGYTF	TGTGCCAGCAGCTTGCGCCGGGACAGGGGGTCCCCTAACTATGGCTACACCTTC
14	.	.	TRBV7-2	TRBJ2-2	CASSPLHGPGELFF	TGTGCCAGCAGCCCCCTCCATGGGCCCGGGGAGCTGTTTTTT
14	.	TRBD1	TRBV19	TRBJ2-1	CASGADRLVNEQFF	TGTGCCAGTGGGGCGGACAGGCTGGTGAATGAGCAGTTCTTC